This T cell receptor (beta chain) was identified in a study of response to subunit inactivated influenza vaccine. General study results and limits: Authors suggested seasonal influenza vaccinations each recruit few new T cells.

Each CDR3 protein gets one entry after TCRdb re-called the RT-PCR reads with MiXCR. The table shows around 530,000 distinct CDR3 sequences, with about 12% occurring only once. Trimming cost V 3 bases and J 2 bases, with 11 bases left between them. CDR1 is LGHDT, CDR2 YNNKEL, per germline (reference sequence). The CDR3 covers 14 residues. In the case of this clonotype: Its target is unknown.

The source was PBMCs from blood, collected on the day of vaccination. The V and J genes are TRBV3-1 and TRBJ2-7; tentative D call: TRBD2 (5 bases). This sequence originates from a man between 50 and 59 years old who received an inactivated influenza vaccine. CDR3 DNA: TGTGCCAGCAGCCAGTACGGGATGGCCTACGAGCAGTACTTC. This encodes CASSQYGMAYEQYF.